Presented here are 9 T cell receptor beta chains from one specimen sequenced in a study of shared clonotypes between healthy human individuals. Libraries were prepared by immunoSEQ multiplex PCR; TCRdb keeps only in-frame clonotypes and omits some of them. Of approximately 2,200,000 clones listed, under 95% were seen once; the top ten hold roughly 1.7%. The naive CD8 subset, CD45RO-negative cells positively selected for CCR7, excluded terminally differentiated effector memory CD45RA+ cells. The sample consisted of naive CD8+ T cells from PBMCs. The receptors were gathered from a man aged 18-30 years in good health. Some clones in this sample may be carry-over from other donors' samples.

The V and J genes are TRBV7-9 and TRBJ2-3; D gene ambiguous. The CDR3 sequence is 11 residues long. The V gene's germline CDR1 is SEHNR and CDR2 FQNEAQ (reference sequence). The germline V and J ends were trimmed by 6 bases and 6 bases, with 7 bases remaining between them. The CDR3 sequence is CASREIDTQYF. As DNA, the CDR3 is TGTGCCAGCAGGGAGATCGATACGCAGTATTTT. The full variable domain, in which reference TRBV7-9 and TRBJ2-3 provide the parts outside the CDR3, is DTGVSQNPRHKITKRGQNVTFRCDPISEHNRLYWYRQTLGQGPEFLTYFQNEAQLEKSRLLSDRFSAERPKGSFSTLEIQRTEQGDSAMYLCASREIDTQYFGPGTRLTVL.

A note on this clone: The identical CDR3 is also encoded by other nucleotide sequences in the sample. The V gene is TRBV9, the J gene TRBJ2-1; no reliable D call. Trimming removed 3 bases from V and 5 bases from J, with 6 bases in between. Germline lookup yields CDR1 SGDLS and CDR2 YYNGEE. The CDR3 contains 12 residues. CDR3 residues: CASSAANNEQFF. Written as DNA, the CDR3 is TGTGCCAGCAGCGCGGCCAACAATGAGCAGTTCTTC.

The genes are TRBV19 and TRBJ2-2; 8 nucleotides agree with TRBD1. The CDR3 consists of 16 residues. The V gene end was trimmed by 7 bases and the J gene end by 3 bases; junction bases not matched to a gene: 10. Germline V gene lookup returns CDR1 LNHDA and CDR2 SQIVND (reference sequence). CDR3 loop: CASIPGRGLDTGELFF. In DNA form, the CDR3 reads TGTGCCAGTATCCCCGGCAGGGGGCTCGACACCGGGGAGCTGTTTTTT.

Here the CDR3 DNA reads TGTGCCAGCAGTCGGGACGCTAATGAAAAACTGTTTTTT. Its protein product is CASSRDANEKLFF. The chain carries TRBV28 and TRBJ1-4; D is perhaps TRBD1 (5 bases). CDR1 is MDHEN and CDR2 is SYDVKM in the germline V gene. V lost 5 bases, J lost 3 bases, and 7 bases lay in between. This CDR3 comprises 13 residues.

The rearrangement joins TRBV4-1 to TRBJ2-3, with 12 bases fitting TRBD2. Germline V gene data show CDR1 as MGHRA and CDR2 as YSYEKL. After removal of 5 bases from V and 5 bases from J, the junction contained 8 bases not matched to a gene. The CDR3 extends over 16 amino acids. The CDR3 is CASSASGRALGDTQYF. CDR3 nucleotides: TGCGCCAGCAGCGCTAGCGGGAGGGCCTTAGGAGATACGCAGTATTTT.

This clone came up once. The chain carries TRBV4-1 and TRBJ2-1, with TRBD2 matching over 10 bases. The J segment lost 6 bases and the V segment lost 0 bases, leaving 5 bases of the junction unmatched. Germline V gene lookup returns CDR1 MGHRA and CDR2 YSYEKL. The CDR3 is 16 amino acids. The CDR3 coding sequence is TGCGCCAGCAGCCAAGATCGTGCTAGCGGGGGCAATGAGCAGTTCTTC. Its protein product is CASSQDRASGGNEQFF.

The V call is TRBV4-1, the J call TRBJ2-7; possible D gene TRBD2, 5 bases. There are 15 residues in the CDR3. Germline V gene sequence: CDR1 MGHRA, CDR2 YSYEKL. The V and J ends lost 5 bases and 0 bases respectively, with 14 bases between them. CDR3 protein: CASSTLAGSSYEQYF. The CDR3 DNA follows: TGCGCCAGCAGCACACTGGCGGGCAGCTCCTACGAGCAGTACTTC.

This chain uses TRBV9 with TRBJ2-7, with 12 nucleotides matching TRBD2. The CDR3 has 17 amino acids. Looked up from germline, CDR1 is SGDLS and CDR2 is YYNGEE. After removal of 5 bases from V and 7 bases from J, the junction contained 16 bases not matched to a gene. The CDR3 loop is CASRGITLRLAGDEQYF. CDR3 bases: TGTGCCAGCAGAGGGATAACCTTAAGACTAGCGGGAGATGAGCAGTACTTC.

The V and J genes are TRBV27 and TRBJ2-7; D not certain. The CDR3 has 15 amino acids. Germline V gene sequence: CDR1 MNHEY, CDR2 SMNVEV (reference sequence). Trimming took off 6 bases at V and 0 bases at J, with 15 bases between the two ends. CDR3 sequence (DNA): TGTGCCAGCAGCCAACCCTCGAAGAGCTCCTACGAGCAGTACTTC. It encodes CASSQPSKSSYEQYF.